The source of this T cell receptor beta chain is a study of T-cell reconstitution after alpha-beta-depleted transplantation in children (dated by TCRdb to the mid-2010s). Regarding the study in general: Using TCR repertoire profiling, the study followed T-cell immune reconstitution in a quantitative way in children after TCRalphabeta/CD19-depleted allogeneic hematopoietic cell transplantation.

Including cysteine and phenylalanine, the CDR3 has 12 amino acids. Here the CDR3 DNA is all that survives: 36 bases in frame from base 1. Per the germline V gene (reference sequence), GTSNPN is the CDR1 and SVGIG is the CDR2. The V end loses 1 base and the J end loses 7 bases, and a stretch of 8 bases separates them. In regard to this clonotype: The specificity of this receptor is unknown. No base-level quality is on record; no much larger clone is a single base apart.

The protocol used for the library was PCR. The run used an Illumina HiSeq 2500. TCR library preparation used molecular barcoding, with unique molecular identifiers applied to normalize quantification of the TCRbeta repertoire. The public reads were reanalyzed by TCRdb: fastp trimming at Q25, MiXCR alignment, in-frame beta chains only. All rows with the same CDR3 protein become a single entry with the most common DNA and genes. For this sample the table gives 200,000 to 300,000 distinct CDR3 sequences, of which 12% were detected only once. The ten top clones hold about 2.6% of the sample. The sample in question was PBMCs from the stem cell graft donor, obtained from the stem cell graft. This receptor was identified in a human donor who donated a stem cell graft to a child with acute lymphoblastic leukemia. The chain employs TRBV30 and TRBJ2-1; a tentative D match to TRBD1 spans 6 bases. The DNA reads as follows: TGTGCCTGGAGTGCGAGGGGGAATGAGCAGTTCTTC. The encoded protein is CAWSARGNEQFF.